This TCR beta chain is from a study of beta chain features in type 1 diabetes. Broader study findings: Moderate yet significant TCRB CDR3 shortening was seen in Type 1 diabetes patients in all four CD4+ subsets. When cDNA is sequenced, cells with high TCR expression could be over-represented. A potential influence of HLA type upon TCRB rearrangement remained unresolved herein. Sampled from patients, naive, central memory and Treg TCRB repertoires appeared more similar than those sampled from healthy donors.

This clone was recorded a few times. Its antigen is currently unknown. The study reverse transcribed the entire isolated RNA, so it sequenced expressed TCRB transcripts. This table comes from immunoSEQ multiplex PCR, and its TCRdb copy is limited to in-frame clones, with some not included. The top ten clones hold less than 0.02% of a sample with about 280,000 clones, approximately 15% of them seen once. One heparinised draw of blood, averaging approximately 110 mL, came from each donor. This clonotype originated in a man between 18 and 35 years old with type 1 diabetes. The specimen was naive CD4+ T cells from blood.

DNA for the CDR3: TGTGCCAGCAGCCTCCAGGGTACGATAGAGACCCAGTACTTC. Amino acid sequence: CASSLQGTIETQYF. This chain uses TRBV7-2 with TRBJ2-5; D is possibly TRBD1 (5 bases). Trimming left V 5 bases short and J 4 bases short, with 14 bases between. CDR3 length: 14 residues. Germline V lookup: CDR1 SGHTA, CDR2 FQGNSA. Variable domain in full (rest from reference TRBV7-2 and TRBJ2-5): GAGVSQSPSNKVTEKGKDVELRCDPISGHTALYWYRQSLGQGLEFLIYFQGNSAPDKSGLPSDRFSAERTGGSVSTLTIQRTQQEDSAVYLCASSLQGTIETQYFGPGTRLLVL.